The 23 T cell receptor beta chains below all came from one sample that was sequenced in a study of blood T cell repertoires in COVID-19. The repertoire was sequenced with immunoSEQ multiplex PCR; TCRdb's copy has only in-frame clones and lacks some. The repertoire holds roughly 100,000 clones, with about 91% as singletons. The sequenced material came from peripheral blood. The receptors here all came from a human donor in a cohort sampled during active COVID-19.

This clone was seen more than once but under ten times. This rearrangement joins TRBV4-3 to TRBJ1-2, with D perhaps TRBD1 (5 bases). The V gene lost 0 bases and the J gene lost 4 bases, with 15 bases spanning the gap. CDR1 and CDR2 from the germline V gene are LGHNA and YSLEER. The CDR3 totals 16 residues. DNA of the CDR3: TGCGCCAGCAGCCAAGATAGATCGTCAGGGTCCTATGGCTACACCTTC. This sequence encodes CASSQDRSSGSYGYTF.

DNA for the CDR3: TGTGCCAGCAGCCCCCAATGGAGCGGGGGACACTATGAGCAGTTCTTC. It encodes CASSPQWSGGHYEQFF. This chain joins TRBV5-6 and TRBJ2-1, with TRBD2 matching over 8 bases. There are 16 residues in the CDR3. Germline assignment: CDR1 SGHDT and CDR2 YYEEEE. After removal of 4 bases from V and 8 bases from J, the junction contained 14 bases not matched to a gene.

The V and J genes are TRBV11-3 and TRBJ2-1; D gene ambiguous. The V end was cut by 3 bases, the J end by 0 bases, with 6 bases between. The V gene's germline CDR1 is SGHNT and CDR2 YENEEA. The CDR3 has 14 amino acids. The CDR3 nucleotides read TGTGCCAGCAGCTTGGCCTTCTCCTACAATGAGCAGTTCTTC. Its protein product is CASSLAFSYNEQFF.

The rearrangement joins TRBV7-2 to TRBJ2-1; 10 nucleotides align to TRBD2. J lost 7 bases, V lost 2 bases, and 8 bases had no gene match. The CDR3 runs to 16 residues. Germline V lookup: CDR1 SGHTA, CDR2 FQGNSA. The CDR3 here is CASSLLAGGLPNEQFF. In DNA form, the CDR3 reads TGTGCCAGCAGCTTATTAGCGGGGGGTTTACCGAATGAGCAGTTCTTC.

This chain uses TRBV9 with TRBJ2-3; the match to TRBD1 covers 7 bases. The CDR3 totals 15 residues. From germline, CDR1 is SGDLS and CDR2 YYNGEE. After removal of 3 bases from V and 1 base from J, the junction contained 5 bases not matched to a gene. The CDR3 loop is CASSDGDRGTDTQYF. The CDR3 bases are TGTGCCAGCAGCGACGGGGACAGAGGCACAGATACGCAGTATTTT.

This chain joins TRBV27 and TRBJ2-1, with TRBD2 matching 10 bases. The CDR3 is 15 residues long. Germline loops: CDR1 MNHEY, CDR2 SMNVEV (reference sequence). V trimming: 8 bases; J trimming: 3 bases; junction bases outside the gene matches: 7. This CDR3 reads CASGGLADLYNEQFF. The CDR3 DNA reads TGTGCCAGCGGCGGACTAGCGGACCTCTACAATGAGCAGTTCTTC.

This sequence joins TRBV10-1 and TRBJ2-2; the D is unclear. CDR3 length equals 14 residues. V gave up 4 bases and J gave up 0 bases, with 6 bases separating them. CDR1 is WNHNN, CDR2 SYGVQD, per germline (reference sequence). CDR3 amino acids: CASSGDTNTGELFF. The CDR3 bases are TGCGCCAGCAGTGGAGATACGAACACCGGGGAGCTGTTTTTT.

The chain has TRBV4-1 and TRBJ1-2; D possibly corresponds to TRBD1 (5 bases). V was pared by 7 bases and J by 2 bases, with 17 bases between. The germline V gene has CDR1 MGHRA and CDR2 YSYEKL. The CDR3 has 15 amino acids. The CDR3 coding sequence is TGCGCCAGCACCCTCGTCGACAGTGGGAACTATGGCTACACCTTC. This encodes CASTLVDSGNYGYTF.

The genes are TRBV6-5 and TRBJ1-6; 9 bases match TRBD1. The ends lost 6 bases at V and 6 bases at J; junction bases unmatched: 6. CDR3 length equals 15 residues. CDR1 and CDR2 from the germline V gene are MNHEY and SVGAGI. In nucleotides, the CDR3 is TGTGCCAGCAGGGACAGGGGACTCCCTAATTCACCCCTCCACTTT. Translated: CASRDRGLPNSPLHF.

The V call is TRBV6-5, the J call TRBJ2-1; the D gene is possibly TRBD2 (7 bases). This CDR3 has 15 amino acids. The germline CDR1 and CDR2 sequences are MNHEY and SVGAGI. Trimming removed 4 bases at V and 9 bases at J, with 19 bases between. The CDR3 DNA reads TGTGCCAGCAGTTTTCGGGGGGCCCCGCGGGGTGAGCAGTTCTTC. Encoded protein: CASSFRGAPRGEQFF.

The chain is built from TRBV4-3 and TRBJ2-7; 8 bases are a match to TRBD2. This CDR3 is built from 15 residues. Trimming cost V 0 bases and J 4 bases; bases outside gene matches: 5. Germline V lookup: CDR1 LGHNA, CDR2 YSLEER. The CDR3, as DNA: TGCGCCAGCAGCCAAGATTTAGGGACTAGGTACGAGCAGTACTTC. Amino acids: CASSQDLGTRYEQYF.

The chain uses TRBV30 and TRBJ1-2; no definite D call. V lost 5 bases, J lost 7 bases, and 8 bases lay in between. In germline, CDR1 is GTSNPN, CDR2 SVGIG (reference sequence). The CDR3 totals 10 residues. The CDR3 reads CAWETTGYTF. The DNA for the CDR3 is TGTGCCTGGGAGACTACTGGCTACACCTTC.

V is TRBV27 and J is TRBJ2-3; 12 bases align to TRBD2. Germline V CDR1 and CDR2: MNHEY, SMNVEV (reference sequence). There are 16 residues in the CDR3. With 5 bases clipped from V and 5 bases from J, the junction kept 8 bases outside the gene matches. The CDR3 here is CASSPGGLAGRDTQYF. DNA for the CDR3: TGTGCCAGCAGTCCCGGGGGACTAGCGGGTAGAGATACGCAGTATTTT.

The chain employs TRBV4-1 and TRBJ1-6; 8 positions agree with TRBD1. Trimming took 2 bases from V and 1 from J; bases not matched to a gene: 1. The germline V gene encodes CDR1 MGHRA and CDR2 YSYEKL. This CDR3 is 16 amino acids long. CDR3 protein: CASSQRTGSYNSPLHF. The CDR3 DNA follows: TGCGCCAGCAGCCAAAGGACAGGGTCCTATAATTCACCCCTCCACTTT.

The V gene is TRBV5-4, the J gene TRBJ2-2, with TRBD2 matching over 11 bases. The CDR3 totals 16 residues. The V gene's germline CDR1 is SGHNT and CDR2 YYREEE (reference sequence). Trimming took 1 base from V and 7 from J; bases not matched to a gene: 6. The CDR3 protein is CASSLYTSGSGGELFF. CDR3 coding DNA: TGTGCCAGCAGCTTGTATACTAGCGGGAGCGGCGGGGAGCTGTTTTTT.

The chain has TRBV5-6 and TRBJ1-2; 7 bases match TRBD1. The CDR3 runs to 17 residues. Trimming took 4 bases from V and 4 from J; bases not matched to a gene: 16. From germline, CDR1 is SGHDT and CDR2 YYEEEE. CDR3 loop: CASSNNRGGSTSYGYTF. The DNA for the CDR3 is TGTGCCAGCAGCAATAACAGGGGAGGAAGTACGTCCTATGGCTACACCTTC.

The chain carries TRBV18 and TRBJ2-5, with D possibly being TRBD2 (6 bases). Trimming took off 2 bases at V and 5 bases at J, with 12 bases between the two ends. Germline V lookup: CDR1 KGHSH, CDR2 LQKENI. The length of the CDR3 is 14 residues. CDR3 nucleotide sequence: TGTGCCAGCTCACCAACGGGGGAATGGGAGACCCAGTACTTC. This sequence encodes CASSPTGEWETQYF.

CDR3 loop: CASSSGQVYGYTF. DNA for the CDR3: TGTGCCAGCAGCTCCGGACAGGTCTATGGCTACACCTTC. The J gene is TRBJ1-2, the V gene TRBV7-8, with 7 bases lining up with TRBD1. The V gene end was trimmed by 4 bases and the J gene end by 4 bases; junction bases not matched to a gene: 3. This CDR3 is 13 amino acids long. Germline CDR1 SGHVS, CDR2 FQNEAQ. The complete variable domain, with remaining parts taken from reference TRBV7-8 and TRBJ1-2, reads GAGVSQSPRYKVAKRGQDVALRCDPISGHVSLFWYQQALGQGPEFLTYFQNEAQLDKSGLPSDRFFAERPEGSVSTLKIQRTQQEDSAVYLCASSSGQVYGYTFGSGTRLTVV.

V is TRBV9 and J is TRBJ1-2; the D gene is possibly TRBD1 (5 bases). The ends were cut back, 4 bases at V and 8 bases at J, with 21 bases in the middle. In germline, CDR1 is SGDLS, CDR2 YYNGEE. This CDR3 has 15 residues. CDR3 in DNA: TGTGCCAGCAGCTCCGGGGGGTCCTCTCCTAAGGGCTACACCTTC. Translating gives CASSSGGSSPKGYTF.

The gene calls are TRBV29-1 and TRBJ2-1; 8 bases fit TRBD2. The CDR3 covers 14 residues. With V trimmed by 3 bases and J by 1 base, 2 bases remained unmatched. Germline V gene lookup returns CDR1 SQVTM and CDR2 ANQGSEA. The CDR3 loop is CSVEASGSYNEQFF. DNA for the CDR3: TGCAGCGTTGAGGCTAGCGGGTCCTACAATGAGCAGTTCTTC.

V is TRBV19 and J is TRBJ1-4, with D hard to call. Germline V gene sequence: CDR1 LNHDA, CDR2 SQIVND (reference sequence). This CDR3 comprises 17 residues. The V end was cut by 3 bases, the J end by 2 bases, with 16 bases between. This CDR3 reads CASSIGVGGGTNEKLFF. The CDR3, as DNA: TGTGCCAGTAGTATCGGCGTGGGCGGAGGGACTAATGAAAAACTGTTTTTT.

This clone was observed once. The genes are TRBV7-9 and TRBJ2-3, with 7 positions matching TRBD2. The CDR3 contains 12 residues. Germline V gene lookup returns CDR1 SEHNR and CDR2 FQNEAQ (reference sequence). The trim removed 11 bases at V and 2 bases at J, leaving 4 bases unmatched. In DNA form, the CDR3 reads TGTGCCGGGGGGGAGATCACAGATACGCAGTATTTT. Translation: CAGGEITDTQYF.

The genes are TRBV28 and TRBJ1-1, with D possibly being TRBD1 (5 bases). This CDR3 is 14 amino acids long. The V gene's germline CDR1 is MDHEN and CDR2 SYDVKM. V lost 3 bases and J lost 4, with 12 bases in between. DNA of the CDR3: TGTGCCAGCAGTTTTAACATGGGGGGCACTGAAGCTTTCTTT. Its translation: CASSFNMGGTEAFF. The full variable domain, its missing parts supplied by reference TRBV28 and TRBJ1-1, is DVKVTQSSRYLVKRTGEKVFLECVQDMDHENMFWYRQDPGLGLRLIYFSYDVKMKEKGDIPEGYSVSREKKERFSLILESASTNQTSMYLCASSFNMGGTEAFFGQGTRLTVV.